The text below deals with one T cell receptor (beta chain). The data stem from a study of blood T cell repertoires in COVID-19. This CDR3 comprises 15 residues. In germline, CDR1 is SGDLS, CDR2 YYNGEE. With V trimmed by 2 bases and J by 9 bases, 9 bases remained unmatched. Generated by immunoSEQ multiplex PCR, the TCRdb table keeps only in-frame clones and is missing some. The data show fewer than 70,000 clones, more than 70% seen once. The receptor comes from a man aged 30 to 39 with COVID-19, enrolled during active disease. The rearrangement joins TRBV9 to TRBJ1-5, with 9 nucleotides matching TRBD1. Sequencing input: peripheral blood. CDR3 region: CASSVDGQGLGPQHF. CDR3 nucleotide sequence: TGTGCCAGCAGCGTGGATGGACAGGGGCTAGGGCCCCAGCATTTT.